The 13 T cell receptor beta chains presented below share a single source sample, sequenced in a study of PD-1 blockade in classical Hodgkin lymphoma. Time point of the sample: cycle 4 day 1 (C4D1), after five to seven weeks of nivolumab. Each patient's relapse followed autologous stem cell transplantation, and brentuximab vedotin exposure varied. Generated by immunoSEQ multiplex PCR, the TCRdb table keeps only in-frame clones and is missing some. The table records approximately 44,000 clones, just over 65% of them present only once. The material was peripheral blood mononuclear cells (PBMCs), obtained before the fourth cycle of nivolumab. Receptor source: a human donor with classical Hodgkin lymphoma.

The CDR3 region has the DNA TGTGCCAGCAGCAAAGGCGGAGACTCTGGAAACACCATATATTTT. Residues: CASSKGGDSGNTIYF. The rearrangement links TRBV21-1 to TRBJ1-3. TRBV21-1 is a recognized pseudogene. This CDR3 is 15 amino acids long.

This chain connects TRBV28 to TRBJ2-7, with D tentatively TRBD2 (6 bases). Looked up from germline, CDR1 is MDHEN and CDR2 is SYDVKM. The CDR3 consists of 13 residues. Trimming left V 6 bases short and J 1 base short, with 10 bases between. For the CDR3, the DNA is TGTGCCAGCAGGCGGGGACCGTCCTACGAGCAGTACTTC. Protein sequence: CASRRGPSYEQYF.

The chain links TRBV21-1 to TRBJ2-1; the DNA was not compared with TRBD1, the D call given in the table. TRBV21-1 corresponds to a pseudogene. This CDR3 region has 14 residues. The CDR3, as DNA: TGTGCCAGCAGCAACCCGGACAGGAACAATGAGCAGTTCTTC. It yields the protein CASSNPDRNNEQFF.

CDR3 DNA sequence: TGTGCCAGCAGCCAACATGGTGGTCTGAGGAGCTCCTACGAGCAGTACTTC. Translation: CASSQHGGLRSSYEQYF. The chain has TRBV4-2 and TRBJ2-7, with D unclear. The CDR3 spans 17 residues. The germline gives CDR1 LGHNA, CDR2 YNFKEQ. V lost 2 bases, J lost 0 bases, and 17 bases lay in between.

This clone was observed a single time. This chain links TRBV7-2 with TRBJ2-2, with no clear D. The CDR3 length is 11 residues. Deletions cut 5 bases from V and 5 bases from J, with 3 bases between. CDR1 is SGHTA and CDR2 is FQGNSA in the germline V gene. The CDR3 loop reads CASSRTGELFF. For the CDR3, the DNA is TGTGCCAGCAGCCGAACCGGGGAGCTGTTTTTT. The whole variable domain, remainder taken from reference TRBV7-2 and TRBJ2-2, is GAGVSQSPSNKVTEKGKDVELRCDPISGHTALYWYRQSLGQGLEFLIYFQGNSAPDKSGLPSDRFSAERTGGSVSTLTIQRTQQEDSAVYLCASSRTGELFFGEGSRLTVL.

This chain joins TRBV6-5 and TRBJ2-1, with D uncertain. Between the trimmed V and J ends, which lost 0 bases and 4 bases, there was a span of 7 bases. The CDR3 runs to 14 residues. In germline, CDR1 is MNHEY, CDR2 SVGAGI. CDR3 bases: TGTGCCAGCAGTTACTCCGGATCTTACAATGAGCAGTTCTTC. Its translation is CASSYSGSYNEQFF.

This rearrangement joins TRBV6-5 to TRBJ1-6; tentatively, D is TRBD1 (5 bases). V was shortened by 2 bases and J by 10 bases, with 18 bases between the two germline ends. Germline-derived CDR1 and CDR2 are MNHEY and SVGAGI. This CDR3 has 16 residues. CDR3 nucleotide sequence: TGTGCCAGCAGTTACGAGGGCCTGTACGGGGACTCACCCCTCCACTTT. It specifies CASSYEGLYGDSPLHF.

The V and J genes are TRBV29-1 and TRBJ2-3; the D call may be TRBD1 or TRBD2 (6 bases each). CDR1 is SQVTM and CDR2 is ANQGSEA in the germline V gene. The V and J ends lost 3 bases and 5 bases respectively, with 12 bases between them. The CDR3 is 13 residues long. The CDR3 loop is CSVELGGGDTQYF. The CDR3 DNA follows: TGCAGCGTTGAGCTAGGAGGGGGAGATACGCAGTATTTT.

As DNA, the CDR3 is TGTGCCAGCAGCCTTGCTGGGATGCCCTACGAGCAGTACTTC. It translates to CASSLAGMPYEQYF. The chain has TRBV14 and TRBJ2-7, with unresolved D. Trimming pared 4 bases from V and 2 bases from J, leaving 12 bases between. Germline assignment: CDR1 SGHDN and CDR2 FVKESK. The CDR3 contains 14 residues.

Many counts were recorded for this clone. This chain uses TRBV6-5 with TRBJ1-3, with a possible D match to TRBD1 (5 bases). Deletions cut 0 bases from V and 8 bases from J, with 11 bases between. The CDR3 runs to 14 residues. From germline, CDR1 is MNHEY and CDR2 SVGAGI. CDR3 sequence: CASSYSRAGDTIYF. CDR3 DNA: TGTGCCAGCAGTTACTCCCGGGCGGGGGACACCATATATTTT.

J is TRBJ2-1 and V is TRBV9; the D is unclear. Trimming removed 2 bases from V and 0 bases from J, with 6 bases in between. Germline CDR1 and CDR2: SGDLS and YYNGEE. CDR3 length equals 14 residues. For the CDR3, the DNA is TGTGCCAGCAGCGTCGGCGGCTCCTACAATGAGCAGTTCTTC. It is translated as CASSVGGSYNEQFF. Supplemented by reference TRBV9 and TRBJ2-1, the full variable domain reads DSGVTQTPKHLITATGQRVTLRCSPRSGDLSVYWYQQSLDQGLQFLIQYYNGEERAKGNILERFSAQQFPDLHSELNLSSLELGDSALYFCASSVGGSYNEQFFGPGTRLTVL.

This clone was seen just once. This chain's CDR3 is CASSQDQSISGELFF. The DNA of the CDR3 is TGTGCCAGCAGCCAAGATCAATCTATATCCGGGGAGCTGTTTTTT. The rearrangement joins TRBV4-2 to TRBJ2-2; D gene uncertain. The germline CDR1 and CDR2 sequences are LGHNA and YNFKEQ. The CDR3 has 15 amino acids. The V end lost 0 bases, the J end lost 6 bases, and 11 bases lay between the germline ends.

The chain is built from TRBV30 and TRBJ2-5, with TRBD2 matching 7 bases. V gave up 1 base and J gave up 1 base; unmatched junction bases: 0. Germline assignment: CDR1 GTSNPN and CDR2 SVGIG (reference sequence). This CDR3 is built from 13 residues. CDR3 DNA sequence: TGTGCCTGGAGTGGGGGGGGCCAAGAGACCCAGTACTTC. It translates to CAWSGGGQETQYF.